These T cell receptor beta chains were read from a single sample in a study of cytomegalovirus exposure and HLA in healthy donors. Profiling relied on immunoSEQ multiplex PCR, and the TCRdb table lists in-frame clones only, not all of them. This sample has 90,000 to 150,000 clones, with more than 60% found just once. Source material: PBMCs. These receptors were taken from a man aged 35-49 years in good health and CMV-seropositive. Both conserved end residues are part of each CDR3. The order of the fields is J gene, clone size, V gene, CDR3 protein. Where a row states a size, it is once, few, many or the class of an expanded clone; other rows omit it.

>TRBJ2-1|.|TRBV11-2
CASSLGLGNEQFF
>TRBJ1-1|.|TRBV18
CASSGTGALKTEAFF
>TRBJ2-7|.|TRBV5-1
CASRTGQTYEQYF
>TRBJ2-7|.|TRBV29-1
CSVGDRKSYEQYF
>TRBJ1-2|.|TRBV6-6
CASSQGTVNYGYTF
>TRBJ2-1|.|TRBV28
CASSQTPGLAGGSNEQFF
>TRBJ2-5|few|TRBV19
CASSIGAETQYF
>TRBJ2-3|.|TRBV9
CASSVGWASVDTQYF
>TRBJ2-2|.|TRBV5-1
CASRLGLGAGELFF
>TRBJ1-6|.|TRBV6-1
CASRYGQGPSPLHF
>TRBJ1-1|.|TRBV11-2
CASSLVLEGKAFF
>TRBJ2-5|.|TRBV5-1
CASSPTTQKETQYF
>TRBJ1-1|.|TRBV7-8
CASTRGQANTEAFF
>TRBJ1-1|few|TRBV28
CASSLSAFTGTEAFF
>TRBJ2-3|few|TRBV18
CASSPAGGLAPDTQYF
>TRBJ2-7|.|TRBV5-6
CASTATGTFYEQYF
>TRBJ2-5|.|TRBV2
CASSDGRVHQETQYF
>TRBJ2-5|few|TRBV5-6
CASSLNLFAGGPAETQYF
>TRBJ2-7|.|TRBV14
CASSQDVRTSGGDTYEQYF
>TRBJ2-1|once|TRBV19
CASSILVATFTYNEQFF
>TRBJ1-2|.|TRBV2
CASRGGLSYTF
>TRBJ2-1|few|TRBV4-2
CASSQESGMGSNEQFF
>TRBJ2-1|few|TRBV4-3
CASSQDAGRGNEQFF
>TRBJ2-7|few|TRBV7-8
CASSLGDSSYEQYF
>.|.|TRBV28
CASSRGQGRNEQYF
>TRBJ2-7|.|TRBV25-1
CASSETQGYEQYF
>TRBJ2-1|.|TRBV19
CASRYGDSTTDNEQFF
>TRBJ2-5|.|TRBV5-1
CASSLASSGGEQYF
>TRBJ1-1|.|TRBV28
CASSQDRSGAFF
>TRBJ2-3|.|TRBV27
CASYRRGQSGLAGLTDTQYF
>TRBJ2-2|.|TRBV9
CASSSSGRAVGELFF
>TRBJ1-4|.|TRBV6-4
CASSGQGGKLFF
>TRBJ2-7|.|TRBV29-1
CSVAGGTYEQYF
>TRBJ2-7|once|TRBV11-2
CASLGGAYGYEQYF
>TRBJ2-3|.|TRBV11-3
CASSPVSLAELRTDTQYF
>TRBJ2-7|.|TRBV4-3
CASSQDLTSVNYEQYF
>TRBJ2-3|.|TRBV5-1
CASSHPSEADTQYF
>TRBJ2-7|.|TRBV27
CASSRTSGGFYEQYF
>TRBJ2-3|few|TRBV5-1
CASSLVVGTQYF
>TRBJ2-2|few|TRBV27
CASTLWGTANTGELFF
>TRBJ2-2|.|TRBV7-3
CASSLPGRGGSSGELFF
>TRBJ1-4|few|TRBV7-9
CASSLETGVNEKLFF
>TRBJ1-6|once|TRBV5-1
CASSLGPGEGNSPLHF
>TRBJ1-2|.|TRBV18
CASSPGRVDYGYTF
>TRBJ2-7|few|TRBV29-1
CSVEGLGQRYEQYF